This T cell receptor beta chain is from a study of Graves' ophthalmopathy and Graves' hyperthyroidism. The authors amplified TCR beta CDR3 regions, and they did so from RNA transcripts for repertoire sequencing. HTBI primers were used in a first-round RT-PCR, which preceded a second-round multiplex PCR. TCRdb recomputed calls from the multiplex PCR reads with MiXCR, one row per CDR3 protein. The data contain over a million distinct CDR3 sequences, less than 45% of them singletons. This CDR3 spans 13 amino acids. Germline V gene lookup returns CDR1 SQVTM and CDR2 ANQGSEA. V lost 6 bases, J lost 4 bases, and 5 bases stayed unmatched. Certain patients, namely those with other autoimmune diseases, uncontrolled infections, pregnancy or lactation, were excluded. Turning to this clonotype: Its antigen is unidentified.

Study-wide results and limits: At approximately 70% sensitivity and about 72% specificity, the model predicted progression of the ophthalmopathy.

The TCR comes from an adult man with Graves' hyperthyroidism. The chain couples TRBV29-1 to TRBJ2-2, with 7 bases lining up with TRBD1. The specimen sequenced was peripheral blood or thyroid tissue (not recorded which). In DNA form, the CDR3 reads TGCAGCGTGATGACAGGGACCACCGGGGAGCTGTTTTTT. Translated: CSVMTGTTGELFF.